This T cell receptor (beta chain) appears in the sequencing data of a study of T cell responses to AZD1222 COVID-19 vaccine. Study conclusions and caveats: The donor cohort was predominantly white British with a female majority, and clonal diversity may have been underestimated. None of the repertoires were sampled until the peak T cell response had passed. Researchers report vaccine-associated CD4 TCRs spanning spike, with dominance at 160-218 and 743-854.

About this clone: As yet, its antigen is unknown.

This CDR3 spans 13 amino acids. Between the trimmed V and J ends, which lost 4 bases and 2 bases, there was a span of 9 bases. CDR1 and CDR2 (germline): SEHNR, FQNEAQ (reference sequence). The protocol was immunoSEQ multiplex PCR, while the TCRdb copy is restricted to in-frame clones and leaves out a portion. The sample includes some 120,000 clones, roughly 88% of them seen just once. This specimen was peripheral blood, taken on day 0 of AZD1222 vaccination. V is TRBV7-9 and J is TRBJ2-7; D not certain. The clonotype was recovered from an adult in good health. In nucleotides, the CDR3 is TGTGCCAGCAGCTATGGCTACGCCTACGAGCAGTACTTC. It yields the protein CASSYGYAYEQYF.